Following are 8 T cell receptor beta chains from one sample sequenced in a study of blood T cells in healthy people across ages. The authors ran a second PCR of roughly 6 to 12 cycles using a sample-barcoded 5' primer and a J-beta primer mix. Each CDR3 protein gets one entry after TCRdb re-called the 5' RACE reads with MiXCR. The table lists hundreds of thousands of distinct CDR3 sequences, 25% to 30% of them singletons. The sequenced sample was blood. The receptors were sampled from a woman older than 75 in good health.

This clonotype was seen ten or more times. The rearrangement joins TRBV5-1 to TRBJ2-4; 7 positions match TRBD1. CDR1 is SGHRS, CDR2 YFSETQ, per germline. CDR3 length: 13 amino acids. V gave up 5 bases and J gave up 12 bases; unmatched junction bases: 11. The CDR3 DNA reads as TGCGCCAGCAGGTCCCCCGGGACAGATAGTCAGTACTTC. Translation gives CASRSPGTDSQYF.

This clonotype was counted once. The gene calls are TRBV6-5 and TRBJ1-5, with D possibly being TRBD1 (5 bases). Trimming shortened V by 6 bases and J by 7 bases, and 13 bases separated the two germline ends. CDR3 size: 13 residues. CDR1 and CDR2 (germline): MNHEY, SVGAGI. The CDR3 nucleotides are TGTGCCAGCAGCTACCGGGACGGGCAGCCCCAGCATTTT. This codes for CASSYRDGQPQHF.

This clonotype came up many times. The chain has TRBV5-1 and TRBJ1-1; no reliable D call. The CDR3 has 14 amino acids. The germline gives CDR1 SGHRS, CDR2 YFSETQ. Trimming removed 0 bases at V and 0 bases at J, with 6 bases between. CDR3 sequence: CASSLGGMNTEAFF. As DNA, the CDR3 is TGCGCCAGCAGCTTGGGAGGGATGAACACTGAAGCTTTCTTT.

The sample holds many counts of this clonotype. The chain has TRBV12-3 or TRBV12-4 and TRBJ2-4, with D hard to call. The ends were cut back, 5 bases at V and 6 bases at J, with 14 bases in the middle. The CDR3 runs 14 residues. The CDR3 nucleotides read TGTGCCAGCAGTCCCCAAGCCTTCTCAAACATTCAGTACTTC. Translation: CASSPQAFSNIQYF.

The table lists this clonotype with many counts. One junction end does not reproduce the germline sequence, and a read error may be involved. This chain connects TRBV5-1 to TRBJ2-7, with D tentatively TRBD1 (6 bases). CDR3 length: 14 residues. The germline CDR1 and CDR2 sequences are SGHRS and YFSETQ. The CDR3 reads CASSLTGTSYEQYF. The CDR3, as DNA: TGTGCCAGCAGCTTGACCGGGACAAGCTACGAGCAGTACTTC.

The chain's CDR3 is CASSLVLGGGAPGSYNEQYF. In DNA, the CDR3 is TGTGCCAGCAGCTTAGTTCTTGGCGGGGGGGCCCCGGGCTCCTACAATGAGCAGTACTTC. This rearrangement joins TRBV7-2 to TRBJ2-1; 9 bases are a match to TRBD2. TRBJ2-7 matches the DNA end more closely, so the J call is doubtful. The CDR3 length is 20 residues. Germline V gene lookup returns CDR1 SGHTA and CDR2 FQGNSA.

This clonotype was picked up many times. This chain links TRBV4-3 with TRBJ1-6; possible D gene TRBD1, 6 bases. With 5 bases removed from V and 10 bases from J, the gap between germline ends came to 18 bases. The CDR3 contains 15 residues. Germline V gives CDR1 LGHNA, CDR2 YSLEER. CDR3 coding DNA: TGCGCCAGCAGCTTACAGGGTGGAGGGGTCTCACCCCTCCACTTT. Translating gives CASSLQGGGVSPLHF.

The table lists this clonotype with many counts. The chain recombines TRBV7-2 with TRBJ2-7, with D maybe TRBD1 (6 bases). Germline V CDR1 and CDR2: SGHTA, FQGNSA. The V end lost 3 bases, the J end lost 2 bases, and 8 bases lay between the germline ends. This CDR3 is 13 amino acids long. The CDR3 DNA reads as TGTGCCAGCAGCTTCAACAGGGCCTACGAGCAGTACTTC. Its protein product is CASSFNRAYEQYF.